This TCR beta chain was obtained from a study of monozygotic twins with inflammatory bowel disease. TCRdb reprocessed the 5' RACE reads, keeping one entry per CDR3 protein, no DNA. This sample's table reports a few hundred thousand distinct CDR3 sequences. Germline loops: CDR1 KGHSH, CDR2 LQKENI. This CDR3 is 16 amino acids long. The rearrangement uses TRBV18 and TRBJ2-7; TCRdb selects TRBD1, and the lack of DNA leaves this call unchecked. The sequenced material came from blood. The source of this sequence is a human donor with ulcerative colitis or Crohn's disease, or a healthy co-twin of an affected twin (not recorded which). The CDR3 loop is CASSPPQGQGGYEQYF.